This passage covers 7 T cell receptor beta chains from one sample sequenced in a study of blood T cell repertoires in COVID-19. Clones were sequenced by immunoSEQ multiplex PCR, and TCRdb holds only the in-frame ones, with some missing. The repertoire holds 90,000 to 100,000 clones, with 85% to 90% as singletons. Sequencing was performed on peripheral blood. These TCRs come from a human donor in a cohort sampled during active COVID-19.

The chain joins TRBV30 to TRBJ2-1, with D tentatively TRBD2 (6 bases). V was cut by 4 bases and J by 6 bases, with 13 bases left in between. Germline V CDR1 and CDR2: GTSNPN, SVGIG (reference sequence). The length of the CDR3 is 13 residues. The CDR3 sequence: CAWNPGAGNEQFF. In DNA form, the CDR3 reads TGTGCCTGGAATCCAGGAGCGGGCAATGAGCAGTTCTTC.

This sequence joins TRBV7-2 and TRBJ2-3, with a tentative D call TRBD1 (5 bases). CDR1 SGHTA and CDR2 FQGNSA come from the germline V gene. Between the trimmed V and J ends, which lost 3 bases and 6 bases, there was a span of 19 bases. The CDR3 sequence is 16 residues long. The CDR3 here is CASSLGRSRPRDTQYF. In nucleotides, the CDR3 is TGTGCCAGCAGCTTGGGGCGGAGCAGGCCCCGTGATACGCAGTATTTT.

This chain connects TRBV9 to TRBJ2-3, with D maybe TRBD2 (6 bases). CDR1 SGDLS and CDR2 YYNGEE come from the germline V gene. The CDR3 contains 15 residues. The V end lost 5 bases, the J end lost 5 bases, and 18 bases lay between the germline ends. CDR3 DNA sequence: TGTGCCAGCAGACGTCTTTCGGGAGTTGGAGATACGCAGTATTTT. It encodes CASRRLSGVGDTQYF.

The J gene is TRBJ2-1, the V gene TRBV5-1; 14 bases are a match to TRBD2. J was trimmed by 0 bases and V by 2 bases; bases with no gene match: 4. Germline-derived CDR1 and CDR2 are SGHRS and YFSETQ. The CDR3 sequence is 18 residues long. The CDR3, as DNA: TGCGCCAGCAGCTTCGGGACTAGCGGGGGTAGCTCCTACAATGAGCAGTTCTTC. Translation: CASSFGTSGGSSYNEQFF.

The V and J genes are TRBV7-2 and TRBJ2-1; 12 bases line up with TRBD2. Trimming took 1 base from V and 7 from J; bases not matched to a gene: 11. The CDR3 is 18 amino acids. In germline, CDR1 is SGHTA, CDR2 FQGNSA. Here the CDR3 DNA reads TGTGCCAGCAGCTTAGTTCCTAGCGGGAGGGCCTACGGAAATGAGCAGTTCTTC. It yields the protein CASSLVPSGRAYGNEQFF.

The chain couples TRBV3-1 (or the pseudogene TRBV3-2) to TRBJ1-1; TRBD1 aligns across 8 bases. V dropped 3 bases and J dropped 2; count of bases not matched to a gene: 5. Germline assignment: CDR1 LGHDT and CDR2 YNNKEL (reference sequence). The CDR3 sequence is 15 residues long. CDR3 residues: CASSHTGQANTEAFF. Here the CDR3 DNA reads TGTGCCAGCAGCCACACGGGACAGGCAAACACTGAAGCTTTCTTT.

The chain recombines TRBV19 with TRBJ1-2, with TRBD1 as a possible D gene (5 bases). This CDR3 region has 15 residues. CDR1 is LNHDA and CDR2 is SQIVND in the germline V gene (reference sequence). V lost 5 bases and J 12 bases, leaving 25 bases between the germline ends. The CDR3: CASSLPDNIASVDTF. In DNA, the CDR3 is TGTGCCAGTAGTCTCCCGGACAATATCGCATCCGTAGACACCTTC.